This T cell receptor beta chain was identified in a study of OX40 agonist ivuxolimab in advanced cancers. Turning to the study itself: Dose-escalation patients were diagnosed with hepatocellular carcinoma, melanoma, renal cell cancer or head and neck cancer.

The germline gives CDR1 LNHNV, CDR2 YYDKDF (reference sequence). V shed 3 bases and J 0 bases; nucleotides not matched to a gene: 3. This CDR3 has 16 amino acids. TCRdb keeps only in-frame clones here, not all; method: immunoSEQ multiplex PCR. The table records about 63,000 clones, 85% to 90% of them present only once. This sequence was found in an adult with an advanced solid tumor such as melanoma, head and neck, liver or kidney cancer. The sample here was CD4+ or CD8+ T cells sorted from blood, taken in a trial of the OX40 agonist ivuxolimab. V is TRBV15 and J is TRBJ2-3; 10 bases align to TRBD2. The CDR3 DNA reads TGTGCCACCAGCAGCCCGACTAGCGGGAGCACAGATACGCAGTATTTT. This encodes CATSSPTSGSTDTQYF.